This section outlines one T cell receptor beta chain sequence together with its context. Its antigen is undetermined. Under the authors' procedure: Filtering of immunoSEQ junctional sequences could not match full-length read filtering. Method: immunoSEQ multiplex PCR; TCRdb's copy keeps in-frame clones and lacks some. V and J calls and clone size are those listed in that table; D and trimming were worked out from the DNA. The sample lists roughly 2 million clones, about 95% occurring once. This sample stems from a study of shared clonotypes between healthy human individuals. Background on the study: Researchers assigned three CD4 naive, three CD4 memory, two CD8 naive and one CD8 memory plate to each donor.

Findings of the study overall: Only blood samples were collected, and tissue repertoires likely differ. Non-shared clonotypes were found to have lower generation probabilities than the clonotypes that were shared by all four of the sorted-subset donors.

The naive CD8 subset, CD45RO-negative cells positively selected for CCR7, excluded terminally differentiated effector memory CD45RA+ cells. Germline V CDR1 and CDR2: MNHEY, SMNVEV (reference sequence). Between the trimmed V and J ends, which lost 2 bases and 3 bases, there was a span of 8 bases. The CDR3 length is 13 residues. Sequenced sample: naive CD8+ T cells sorted from blood. The chain recombines TRBV27 with TRBJ2-7; D gene ambiguous. The receptor was derived from a man younger than 35 in good health. CDR3: CASSLTRNYEQYF. The CDR3 DNA follows: TGTGCCAGCAGTTTAACACGGAACTACGAGCAGTACTTC.